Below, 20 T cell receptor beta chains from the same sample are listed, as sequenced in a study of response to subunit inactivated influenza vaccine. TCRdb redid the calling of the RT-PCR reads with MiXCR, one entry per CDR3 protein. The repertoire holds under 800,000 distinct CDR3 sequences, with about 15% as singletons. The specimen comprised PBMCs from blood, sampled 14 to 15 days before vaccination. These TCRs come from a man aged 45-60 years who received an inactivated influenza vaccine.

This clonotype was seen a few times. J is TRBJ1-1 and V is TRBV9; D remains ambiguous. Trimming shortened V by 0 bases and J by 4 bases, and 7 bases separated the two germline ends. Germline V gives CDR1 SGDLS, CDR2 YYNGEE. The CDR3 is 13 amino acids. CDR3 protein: CASSVVGSTEAFF. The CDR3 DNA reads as TGTGCCAGCAGCGTAGTAGGCAGCACTGAAGCTTTCTTT.

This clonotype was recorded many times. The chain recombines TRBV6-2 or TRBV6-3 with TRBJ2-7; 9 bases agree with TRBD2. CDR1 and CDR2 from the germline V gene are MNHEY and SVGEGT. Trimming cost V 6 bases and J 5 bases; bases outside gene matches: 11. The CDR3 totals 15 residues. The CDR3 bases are TGTGCCAGCAGAGACAGCGGGAGGTATATCCACGAGCAGTACTTC. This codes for CASRDSGRYIHEQYF.

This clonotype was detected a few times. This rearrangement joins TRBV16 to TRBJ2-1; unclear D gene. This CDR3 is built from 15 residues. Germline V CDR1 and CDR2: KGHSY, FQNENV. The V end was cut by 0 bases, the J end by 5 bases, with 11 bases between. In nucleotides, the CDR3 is TGTGCCAGCAGCCAATCGTTTCAGGTGAACAATGAGCAGTTCTTC. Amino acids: CASSQSFQVNNEQFF.

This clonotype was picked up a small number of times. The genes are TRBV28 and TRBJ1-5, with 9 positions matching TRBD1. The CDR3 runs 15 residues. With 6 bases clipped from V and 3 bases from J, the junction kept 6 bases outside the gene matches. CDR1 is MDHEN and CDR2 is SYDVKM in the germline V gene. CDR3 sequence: CASSSGQGYNQPQHF. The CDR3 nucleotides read TGTGCCAGCAGCTCCGGACAGGGGTACAATCAGCCCCAGCATTTT.

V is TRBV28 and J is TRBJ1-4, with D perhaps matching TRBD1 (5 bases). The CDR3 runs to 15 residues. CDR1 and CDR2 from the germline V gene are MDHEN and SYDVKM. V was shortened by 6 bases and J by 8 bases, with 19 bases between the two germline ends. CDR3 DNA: TGTGCCAGCAGAACTGCAGGGTTAAGTCGGGAAAAACTGTTTTTT. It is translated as CASRTAGLSREKLFF.

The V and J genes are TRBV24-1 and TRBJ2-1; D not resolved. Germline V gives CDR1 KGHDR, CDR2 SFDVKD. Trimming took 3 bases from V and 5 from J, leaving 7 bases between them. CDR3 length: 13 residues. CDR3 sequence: CATSDAWDNEQFF. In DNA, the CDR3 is TGTGCCACCAGTGATGCGTGGGACAATGAGCAGTTCTTC.

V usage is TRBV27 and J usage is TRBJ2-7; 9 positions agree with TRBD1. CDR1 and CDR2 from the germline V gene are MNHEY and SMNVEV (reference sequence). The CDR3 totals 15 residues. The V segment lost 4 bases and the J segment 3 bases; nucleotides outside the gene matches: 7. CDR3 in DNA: TGTGCCAGCAGTTCACTGGGACAGGGTTACTACGAGCAGTACTTC. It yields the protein CASSSLGQGYYEQYF.

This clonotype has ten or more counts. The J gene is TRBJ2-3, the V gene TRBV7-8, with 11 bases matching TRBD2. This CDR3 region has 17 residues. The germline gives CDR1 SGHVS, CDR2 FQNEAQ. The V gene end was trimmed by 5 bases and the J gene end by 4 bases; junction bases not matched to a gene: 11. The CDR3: CASSRTLSGGASDTQYF. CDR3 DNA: TGTGCCAGCAGCCGTACACTTAGCGGGGGGGCCTCAGATACGCAGTATTTT.

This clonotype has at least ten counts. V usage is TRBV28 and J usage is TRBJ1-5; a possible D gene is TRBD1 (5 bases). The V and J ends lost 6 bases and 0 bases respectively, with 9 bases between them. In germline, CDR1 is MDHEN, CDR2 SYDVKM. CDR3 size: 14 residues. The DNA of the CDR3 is TGTGCCAGCAGCCTCAGGGATAGCAATCAGCCCCAGCATTTT. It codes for CASSLRDSNQPQHF.

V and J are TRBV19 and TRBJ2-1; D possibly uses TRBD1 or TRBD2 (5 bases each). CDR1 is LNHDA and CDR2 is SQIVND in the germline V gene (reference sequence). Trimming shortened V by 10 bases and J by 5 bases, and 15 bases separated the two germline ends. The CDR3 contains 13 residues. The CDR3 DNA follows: TGTGCCACCAACCCCCGGGGCGACAATGAGCAGTTCTTC. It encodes CATNPRGDNEQFF.

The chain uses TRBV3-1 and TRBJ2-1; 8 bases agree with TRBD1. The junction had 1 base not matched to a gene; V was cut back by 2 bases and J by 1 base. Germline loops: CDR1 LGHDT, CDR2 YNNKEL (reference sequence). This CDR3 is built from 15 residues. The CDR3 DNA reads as TGTGCCAGCAGCCAACAGGGGGCATCCTACAATGAGCAGTTCTTC. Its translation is CASSQQGASYNEQFF.

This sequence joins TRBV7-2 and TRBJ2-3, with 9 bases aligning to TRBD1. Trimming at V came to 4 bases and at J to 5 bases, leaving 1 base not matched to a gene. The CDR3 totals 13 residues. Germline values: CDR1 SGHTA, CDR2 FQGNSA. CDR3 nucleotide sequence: TGTGCCAGCAGCTGGGACAGGGAAGATACGCAGTATTTT. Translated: CASSWDREDTQYF.

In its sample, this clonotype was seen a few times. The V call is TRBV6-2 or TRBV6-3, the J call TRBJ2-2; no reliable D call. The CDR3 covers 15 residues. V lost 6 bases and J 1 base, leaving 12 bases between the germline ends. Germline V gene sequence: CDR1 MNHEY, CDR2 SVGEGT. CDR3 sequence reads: CASSLLLGNTGELFF. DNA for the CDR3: TGTGCCAGCAGCCTCTTACTGGGGAACACCGGGGAGCTGTTTTTT.

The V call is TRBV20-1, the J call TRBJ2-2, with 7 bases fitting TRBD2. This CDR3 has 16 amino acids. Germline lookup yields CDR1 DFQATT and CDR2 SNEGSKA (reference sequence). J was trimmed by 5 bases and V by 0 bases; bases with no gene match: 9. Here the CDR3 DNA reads TGCAGTGCTAGAGATCTGGGAGGGAGAATTACCGGGGAGCTGTTTTTT. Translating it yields CSARDLGGRITGELFF.

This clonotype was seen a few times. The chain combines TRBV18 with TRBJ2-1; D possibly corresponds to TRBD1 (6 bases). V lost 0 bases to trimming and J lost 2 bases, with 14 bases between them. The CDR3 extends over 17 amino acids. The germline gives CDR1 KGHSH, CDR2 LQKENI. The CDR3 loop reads CASSPPGGQIPYNEQFF. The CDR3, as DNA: TGTGCCAGCTCACCACCGGGTGGACAGATTCCCTACAATGAGCAGTTCTTC.

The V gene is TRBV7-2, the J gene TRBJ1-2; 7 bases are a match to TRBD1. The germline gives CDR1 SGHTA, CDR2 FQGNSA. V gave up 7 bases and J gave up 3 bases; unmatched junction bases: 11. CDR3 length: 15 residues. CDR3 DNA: TGTGCCAGCACCATCCAGGGGGTACAAGACTATGGCTACACCTTC. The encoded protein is CASTIQGVQDYGYTF.

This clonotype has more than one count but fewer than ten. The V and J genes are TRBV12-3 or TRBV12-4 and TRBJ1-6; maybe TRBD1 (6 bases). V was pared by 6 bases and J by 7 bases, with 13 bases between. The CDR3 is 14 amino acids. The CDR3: CASSLQGGNSPLHF. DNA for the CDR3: TGTGCCAGCAGCTTACAGGGTGGCAATTCACCCCTCCACTTT.

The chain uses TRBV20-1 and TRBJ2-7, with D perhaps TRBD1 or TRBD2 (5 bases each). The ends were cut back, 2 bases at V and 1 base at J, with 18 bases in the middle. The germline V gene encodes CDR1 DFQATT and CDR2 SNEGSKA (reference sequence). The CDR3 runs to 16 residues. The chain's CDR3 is CSARTTGTGRSYEQYF. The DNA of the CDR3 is TGCAGTGCTAGAACCACCGGGACGGGGAGATCCTACGAGCAGTACTTC.

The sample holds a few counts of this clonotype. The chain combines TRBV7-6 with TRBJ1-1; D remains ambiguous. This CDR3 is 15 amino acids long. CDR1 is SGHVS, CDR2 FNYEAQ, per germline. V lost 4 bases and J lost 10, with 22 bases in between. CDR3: CASSSSYGVAEIAFF. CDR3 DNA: TGTGCCAGCAGCTCATCGTACGGTGTGGCAGAAATAGCTTTCTTT.

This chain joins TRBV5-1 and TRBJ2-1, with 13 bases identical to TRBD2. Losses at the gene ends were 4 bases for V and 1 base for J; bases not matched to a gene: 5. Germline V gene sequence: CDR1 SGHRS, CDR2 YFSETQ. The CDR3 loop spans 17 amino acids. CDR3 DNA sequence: TGCGCCAGCAGCGGAACTAGCGGGGGGGGTTCCTACAATGAGCAGTTCTTC. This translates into CASSGTSGGGSYNEQFF.